Listed below are T cell receptor beta chains from one sample, sequenced in a study of Graves' ophthalmopathy and Graves' hyperthyroidism. TCRdb re-derived calls from the multiplex PCR reads in MiXCR, one entry per CDR3 protein. The sample carries about 380,000 distinct CDR3 sequences, 15% to 19% recorded once. Sequencing was done on a sample of peripheral blood. Receptors originate from a woman between 18 and 30 years old with stable Graves' hyperthyroidism. Both conserved end residues are part of each CDR3. Fields, in order: D gene, clone size, J gene, V gene, CDR3 DNA, CDR3 protein. A D gene is named only where the DNA matches it firmly. The size field is filled for only some rows; it gives once, few, many or a size class.

>TRBD1|many|TRBJ2-2|TRBV2
TGTGCCAGCGGCGAGGGACAGGAGAACACCGGGGAGCTGTTTTTT
CASGEGQENTGELFF
>-|few|TRBJ1-2|TRBV7-8
TGTGCCAGCAGCACAGACCGACAGAGCTATGGCTACACCTTC
CASSTDRQSYGYTF
>-|many|TRBJ1-2|TRBV5-1
TGCGCCAGCAGCTTCACGGGGAACTATGGCTACACCTTC
CASSFTGNYGYTF
>-|many|TRBJ2-2|TRBV6-5
TGTGCCAGCAGTTGGGGGGCAGGGAGCACCGGGGAGCTGTTTTTT
CASSWGAGSTGELFF
>TRBD2|-|TRBJ2-1|TRBV6-1
TGTGCCAGCAGTGAATTAGCGGGGGGGCTTTACAATGAGCAGTTCTTC
CASSELAGGLYNEQFF
>-|many|TRBJ1-2|TRBV6-5
TGTGCCAGCAGAAGAGGACAGACCAATACCTATGGCTACACCTTC
CASRRGQTNTYGYTF
>-|few|TRBJ2-3|TRBV7-2
TGTGCCAGCAGCCCCGGGCCCGATACGCAGTATTTT
CASSPGPDTQYF
>-|many|TRBJ1-3|TRBV11-2
TGTGCCAGCAGCTTACCCGGGGGGCGGCCTGGAAACACCATATATTTT
CASSLPGGRPGNTIYF
>-|-|TRBJ2-7|TRBV10-3
TGTGCCACGACACGGGACAACTCCTACGAGCAGTACTTC
CATTRDNSYEQYF
>-|many|TRBJ2-2|TRBV6-1
TGTGCCAGCGTGTGGCTGCAGAACACCGGGGAGCTGTTTTTT
CASVWLQNTGELFF
>TRBD1|-|TRBJ1-1|TRBV6-5
TGTGCCAGCAGTCACGGACAGGGCACTGAAGCTTTCTTT
CASSHGQGTEAFF